A single sample is the source of the 19 T cell receptor beta chains below, sequenced in a study of shared clonotypes between healthy human individuals. The assay was immunoSEQ multiplex PCR, and TCRdb's table has in-frame clones only and misses some. The data contain hundreds of thousands of clones, roughly nine tenths of them singletons. Naive CD8 cells were CD45RO-negative, positively selected for CCR7, excluding terminally differentiated effector memory CD45RA+ cells. Material: naive CD8+ T cells sorted from blood. Source of these receptors: a young man in good health.

The rearrangement links TRBV9 to TRBJ2-5; D remains ambiguous. Germline CDR1 reads SGDLS; CDR2 reads YYNGEE. The CDR3 has 16 amino acids. V was trimmed by 0 bases and J by 2 bases, leaving 14 bases between them. CDR3 in amino acids: CASSVDGTVPQETQYF. Written as DNA, the CDR3 is TGTGCCAGCAGCGTAGACGGAACAGTCCCACAAGAGACCCAGTACTTC.

CDR3 region: CASSYLIAEQFF. The CDR3 DNA follows: TGTGCCAGCAGTTACCTGATAGCGGAGCAGTTCTTC. The V and J genes are TRBV6-6 and TRBJ2-1; tentative D call: TRBD2 (5 bases). CDR1 MNHNY and CDR2 SVGAGI come from the germline V gene (reference sequence). Trimming shortened V by 2 bases and J by 10 bases, and 9 bases separated the two germline ends. The CDR3 covers 12 residues.

The genes are TRBV18 and TRBJ2-2; a possible D gene is TRBD1 (6 bases). The CDR3 totals 15 residues. V shed 2 bases and J shed 3 bases, with 10 bases lying between them. From germline, CDR1 is KGHSH and CDR2 LQKENI. The DNA of the CDR3 is TGTGCCAGCTCACCAGGGCAGGGGTACACCGGGGAGCTGTTTTTT. As protein: CASSPGQGYTGELFF.

The chain links TRBV6-6 to TRBJ2-3, with 8 bases lining up with TRBD2. J lost 1 base, V lost 0 bases, and 0 bases had no gene match. Germline V gene data show CDR1 as MNHNY and CDR2 as SVGAGI (reference sequence). The CDR3 sequence is 15 residues long. The CDR3 here is CASSYSAGGTDTQYF. CDR3 nucleotide sequence: TGTGCCAGCAGTTACTCAGCGGGGGGCACAGATACGCAGTATTTT.

The V and J genes are TRBV28 and TRBJ2-7; D is unresolved. Germline values: CDR1 MDHEN, CDR2 SYDVKM. V was pared by 5 bases and J by 3 bases, with 14 bases between. CDR3 length: 14 amino acids. CDR3 sequence reads: CASSPPPASYEQYF. The CDR3 DNA reads TGTGCCAGCAGTCCCCCTCCGGCCAGCTACGAGCAGTACTTC. Full variable domain (remainder filled in from reference TRBV28 and TRBJ2-7): DVKVTQSSRYLVKRTGEKVFLECVQDMDHENMFWYRQDPGLGLRLIYFSYDVKMKEKGDIPEGYSVSREKKERFSLILESASTNQTSMYLCASSPPPASYEQYFGPGTRLTVT.

The chain links TRBV7-6 to TRBJ2-1; 11 nucleotides align to TRBD2. The length of the CDR3 is 17 residues. V trimming: 0 bases; J trimming: 4 bases; junction bases outside the gene matches: 5. Germline CDR1 and CDR2: SGHVS and FNYEAQ. DNA of the CDR3: TGTGCCAGCAGCTTAGCACTAGCGGGAGAACCTTACAATGAGCAGTTCTTC. Translation gives CASSLALAGEPYNEQFF.

The rearrangement joins TRBV7-8 to TRBJ1-2, with D possibly being TRBD1 (6 bases). Looked up from germline, CDR1 is SGHVS and CDR2 is FQNEAQ. CDR3 size: 14 residues. Deletions cut 5 bases from V and 4 bases from J, with 14 bases between. CDR3 sequence reads: CASSEEGGPYGYTF. In nucleotides, the CDR3 is TGTGCCAGCAGCGAAGAGGGGGGTCCCTATGGCTACACCTTC.

The chain employs TRBV9 and TRBJ2-5; D possibly matches TRBD1 or TRBD2 (5 bases each). Germline V gene data show CDR1 as SGDLS and CDR2 as YYNGEE. With 0 bases removed from V and 7 bases from J, the gap between germline ends came to 10 bases. There are 13 residues in the CDR3. CDR3 nucleotide sequence: TGTGCCAGCAGCGTAGGTACTGGGGGGACCCAGTACTTC. It yields the protein CASSVGTGGTQYF.

This sequence joins TRBV30 and TRBJ2-5; 7 nucleotides align to TRBD2. Germline V CDR1 and CDR2: GTSNPN, SVGIG (reference sequence). The CDR3 has 14 residues. The V gene end was trimmed by 0 bases and the J gene end by 5 bases; junction bases not matched to a gene: 6. The DNA for the CDR3 is TGTGCCTGGAGTGTGGGGAGGGTAACGGAGACCCAGTACTTC. This codes for CAWSVGRVTETQYF.

V and J are TRBV7-9 and TRBJ2-3, with 9 bases aligning to TRBD2. The V gene's germline CDR1 is SEHNR and CDR2 FQNEAQ (reference sequence). The CDR3 spans 15 residues. V dropped 5 bases and J dropped 7; count of bases not matched to a gene: 10. CDR3 DNA sequence: TGTGCCAGCAGCACACCGGGACTAGCAACCCATACGCAGTATTTT. It translates to CASSTPGLATHTQYF.

The rearrangement joins TRBV7-9 to TRBJ2-6, with D possibly being TRBD1 (6 bases). Trimming took 2 bases from V and 0 from J, leaving 11 bases between them. The CDR3 runs 17 residues. In germline, CDR1 is SEHNR, CDR2 FQNEAQ (reference sequence). The chain's CDR3 is CASSLPGAHSGANVLTF. The CDR3 region has the DNA TGTGCCAGCAGCTTACCAGGGGCCCACTCTGGGGCCAACGTCCTGACTTTC.

This chain uses TRBV4-2 with TRBJ2-3; weak D call: TRBD2 (6 bases). CDR1 and CDR2 (germline): LGHNA, YNFKEQ. V lost 3 bases and J 5 bases, leaving 12 bases between the germline ends. The CDR3 has 14 residues. The CDR3 DNA reads as TGTGCCAGCAGCCAGACTAGGGTCGAAGATACGCAGTATTTT. It codes for CASSQTRVEDTQYF.

This rearrangement joins TRBV9 to TRBJ2-3; D gene ambiguous. The germline V gene encodes CDR1 SGDLS and CDR2 YYNGEE. V lost 6 bases to trimming and J lost 2 bases, with 16 bases between them. This CDR3 comprises 15 residues. DNA for the CDR3: TGTGCCAGCAACCCTGAAGGGTCTTACACAGATACGCAGTATTTT. Translated, it gives CASNPEGSYTDTQYF.

V and J are TRBV30 and TRBJ2-7, with D hard to call. Germline CDR1 and CDR2: GTSNPN and SVGIG (reference sequence). Trimming pared 2 bases from V and 0 bases from J, leaving 17 bases between. The CDR3 length is 16 residues. CDR3 residues: CAWSTHSTTLSYEQYF. In nucleotides, the CDR3 is TGTGCCTGGAGTACCCACTCGACCACCCTCTCCTACGAGCAGTACTTC.

This chain links TRBV5-8 with TRBJ2-7; D unclear. This CDR3 has 13 residues. Germline V gene data show CDR1 as SGHTS and CDR2 as YDEGEE. V lost 0 bases, J lost 3 bases, and 7 bases lay in between. CDR3 in DNA: TGTGCCAGCAGCTTGGAACGGAACTACGAGCAGTACTTC. Translation gives CASSLERNYEQYF.

This chain links TRBV29-1 with TRBJ2-1; maybe TRBD2 (5 bases). Trimming pared 7 bases from V and 4 bases from J, leaving 23 bases between. The CDR3 has 16 amino acids. Germline CDR1 and CDR2: SQVTM and ANQGSEA. CDR3 amino acids: CSASGGSELIYNEQFF. CDR3 bases: TGCAGCGCCTCTGGTGGTAGCGAATTAATTTACAATGAGCAGTTCTTC.

Written as DNA, the CDR3 is TGTGCCAGCAGTTTATCGGCAGGACCATTAGAGACCCAGTACTTC. This sequence encodes CASSLSAGPLETQYF. This chain connects TRBV27 to TRBJ2-5, with D uncertain. The CDR3 covers 15 residues. Between the trimmed V and J ends, which lost 0 bases and 4 bases, there was a span of 12 bases. From germline, CDR1 is MNHEY and CDR2 SMNVEV (reference sequence).

The CDR3 reads CASSQVRTSEYNEQFF. In nucleotides, the CDR3 is TGCGCCAGCAGCCAAGTCCGGACTAGCGAGTACAATGAGCAGTTCTTC. The gene calls are TRBV4-1 and TRBJ2-1, with TRBD2 identical over 9 bases. The CDR3 runs to 16 residues. Germline V lookup: CDR1 MGHRA, CDR2 YSYEKL. The V and J ends lost 1 base and 4 bases, in that order; junction bases with no gene match: 5.

V usage is TRBV4-2 and J usage is TRBJ2-7, with D possibly being TRBD2 (6 bases). The ends were cut back, 1 base at V and 2 bases at J, with 12 bases in the middle. CDR3 length: 15 residues. Germline V gene data show CDR1 as LGHNA and CDR2 as YNFKEQ. The CDR3 is CASSQVSGSAYEQYF. As DNA, the CDR3 is TGTGCCAGCAGCCAAGTCAGCGGGTCAGCCTACGAGCAGTACTTC.